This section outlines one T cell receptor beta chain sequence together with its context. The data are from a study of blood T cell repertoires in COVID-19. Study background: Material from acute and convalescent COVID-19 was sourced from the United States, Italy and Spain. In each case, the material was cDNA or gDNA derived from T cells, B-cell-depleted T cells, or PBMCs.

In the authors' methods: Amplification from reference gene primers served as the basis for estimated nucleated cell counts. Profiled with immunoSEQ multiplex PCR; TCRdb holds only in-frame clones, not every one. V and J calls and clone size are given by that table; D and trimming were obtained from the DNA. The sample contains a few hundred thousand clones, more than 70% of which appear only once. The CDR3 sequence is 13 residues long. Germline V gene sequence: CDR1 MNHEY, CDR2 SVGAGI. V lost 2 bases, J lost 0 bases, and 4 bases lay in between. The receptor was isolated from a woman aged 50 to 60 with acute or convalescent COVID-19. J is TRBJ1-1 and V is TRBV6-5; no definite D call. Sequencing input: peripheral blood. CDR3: CASSYEVNTEAFF. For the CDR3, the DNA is TGTGCCAGCAGTTACGAGGTGAACACTGAAGCTTTCTTT.